The 7 T cell receptor beta chains reported below all come from one sample, sequenced in a study of T cells after yellow fever vaccination. TCRdb itself ran the 5' RACE reads through MiXCR, one entry per CDR3 protein. The sample lists around 330,000 distinct CDR3 sequences; roughly 4% were seen once. The specimen comprised PBMCs, sampled on the day of the yellow fever booster vaccination. The receptors come from a man between 18 and 29 years old who received the YFV17D yellow fever vaccine.

At least ten counts were recorded for this clonotype. V and J are TRBV7-2 and TRBJ1-1, with 8 bases aligning to TRBD1. The CDR3 totals 16 residues. The junction had 7 bases not matched to a gene; V was cut back by 1 base and J by 3 bases. The germline V gene encodes CDR1 SGHTA and CDR2 FQGNSA. The CDR3 DNA reads as TGTGCCAGCAGCTTAGTGGACAGGGACTGGGACACTGAAGCTTTCTTT. Protein product: CASSLVDRDWDTEAFF.

A few counts support this clonotype. This sequence joins TRBV5-1 and TRBJ1-1; D is uncertain. V was shortened by 3 bases and J by 5 bases, with 11 bases between the two germline ends. The germline V gene has CDR1 SGHRS and CDR2 YFSETQ. The CDR3 spans 13 residues. CDR3 sequence (DNA): TGCGCCAGCAGCTCCCCGACGGGTACTGAAGCTTTCTTT. Translated: CASSSPTGTEAFF. The full variable domain, with the rest looked up from reference TRBV5-1 and TRBJ1-1, is KAGVTQTPRYLIKTRGQQVTLSCSPISGHRSVSWYQQTPGQGLQFLFEYFSETQRNKGNFPGRFSGRQFSNSRSEMNVSTLELGDSALYLCASSSPTGTEAFFGQGTRLTVV.

This rearrangement joins TRBV27 to TRBJ2-3; a weak D match, TRBD2 (7 bases). Per germline, CDR1 MNHEY and CDR2 SMNVEV (reference sequence). V lost 0 bases, J lost 5 bases, and 15 bases lay in between. The CDR3 consists of 16 residues. The CDR3 nucleotides read TGTGCCAGCAGTTTATCTCTGGGGGGCGGGAGAGATACGCAGTATTTT. Its protein is CASSLSLGGGRDTQYF.

The gene calls are TRBV15 and TRBJ1-4; 11 nucleotides line up with TRBD1. This CDR3 comprises 17 residues. V lost 8 bases to trimming and J lost 2 bases; unmatched junction nucleotides: 10. The germline V gene has CDR1 LNHNV and CDR2 YYDKDF (reference sequence). Here the CDR3 DNA reads TGTGCCACCGAGGGGCCCGGGACAGGGGGGACTAATGAAAAACTGTTTTTT. Its protein product is CATEGPGTGGTNEKLFF.

The chain joins TRBV24-1 to TRBJ2-3, with 11 bases matching TRBD2. V trimming: 10 bases; J trimming: 4 bases; junction bases outside the gene matches: 12. CDR1 is KGHDR, CDR2 SFDVKD, per germline. This CDR3 contains 16 residues. The CDR3 nucleotides are TGTGCCACGGGCCGGCTAGCGGGGGGAGGGTCAGATACGCAGTATTTT. Translation gives CATGRLAGGGSDTQYF.

The chain employs TRBV7-2 and TRBJ2-7; no definite D call. The CDR3 extends over 13 amino acids. Germline-derived CDR1 and CDR2 are SGHTA and FQGNSA. With 1 base removed from V and 6 bases from J, the gap between germline ends came to 10 bases. The CDR3 protein is CASSLVGGSEQYF. In DNA form, the CDR3 reads TGTGCCAGCAGCTTAGTAGGTGGGTCCGAGCAGTACTTC.

The CDR3 sequence is CASSSQGGVEDTEAFF. The DNA for the CDR3 is TGTGCCAGCAGCTCACAGGGCGGAGTAGAGGACACTGAAGCTTTCTTT. The chain recombines TRBV12-3 or TRBV12-4 with TRBJ1-1; TRBD1 might be the D (6 bases). Trimming took 6 bases from V and 3 from J, leaving 20 bases between them. This CDR3 has 16 residues.